The T cell receptor beta chain under discussion was sequenced for a study of T cell responses to AZD1222 COVID-19 vaccine. Generated by immunoSEQ multiplex PCR, the TCRdb table keeps only in-frame clones and is missing some. The sample includes about 120,000 clones, roughly 92% of them seen just once. This CDR3 spans 14 amino acids. The V end lost 1 base, the J end lost 7 bases, and 8 bases lay between the germline ends. CDR1 is SGHTA, CDR2 FQGNSA, per germline. This clonotype originated in an adult in good health. This sample comprised peripheral blood, obtained on day 0 of AZD1222 vaccination. The rearrangement links TRBV7-2 to TRBJ1-6; weak D call: TRBD1 (5 bases). Written as DNA, the CDR3 is TGTGCCAGCAGCTTAGGACAGACCAATTCACCCCTCCACTTT. Translation: CASSLGQTNSPLHF.